Below, 21 T cell receptor beta chains from the same sample are listed, as sequenced in a study of shared clonotypes between healthy human individuals. Produced via immunoSEQ multiplex PCR; TCRdb's table is partial and in-frame only. Altogether 1,400,000 or so clones are present, around 98.5% being singletons, with the ten largest covering around 0.38%. Material: naive CD4+ T cells sorted from blood. The subset here: CD45RA+ positively selected. These receptors were taken from a man aged 30-40 years in good health.

The chain couples TRBV9 to TRBJ2-1, with a possible D match to TRBD2 (6 bases). There are 18 residues in the CDR3. Germline CDR1 and CDR2: SGDLS and YYNGEE. Trimming removed 1 base from V and 5 bases from J, with 22 bases in between. The DNA for the CDR3 is TGTGCCAGCAGCGTAAGCCTCAACCTAGCGCGAAGAGACAATGAGCAGTTCTTC. It yields the protein CASSVSLNLARRDNEQFF.

The V and J genes are TRBV18 and TRBJ1-2, with 7 bases lining up with TRBD1. This CDR3 spans 14 amino acids. With V trimmed by 3 bases and J by 5 bases, 6 bases remained unmatched. CDR1 and CDR2 (germline): KGHSH, LQKENI. This chain's CDR3 is CASSPRTGEYGYTF. CDR3 DNA sequence: TGTGCCAGCTCACCTCGCACAGGGGAATATGGCTACACCTTC.

The V gene is TRBV11-2, the J gene TRBJ2-5, with D hard to call. Trimming removed 7 bases at V and 5 bases at J, with 5 bases between. The germline V gene encodes CDR1 SGHAT and CDR2 FQNNGV. This CDR3 is built from 10 residues. DNA of the CDR3: TGTGCCAGCAAGAGGGAGACCCAGTACTTC. This codes for CASKRETQYF.

V and J are TRBV5-1 and TRBJ2-7, with TRBD2 matching over 13 bases. The CDR3 consists of 16 residues. CDR1 and CDR2 (germline): SGHRS, YFSETQ. J gave up 5 bases and V 0 bases, and 5 bases lay outside the gene matches. The CDR3 sequence is CASSLGTSGSNHEQYF. As DNA, the CDR3 is TGCGCCAGCAGCTTGGGGACTAGCGGGAGTAACCACGAGCAGTACTTC.

CDR3 amino acids: CASSLAGTSGYTF. The CDR3 bases are TGTGCCAGCAGCTTAGCAGGAACGAGTGGCTACACCTTC. The chain couples TRBV5-8 to TRBJ1-2; D call uncertain. The V gene lost 2 bases and the J gene lost 7 bases, with 12 bases spanning the gap. CDR1 is SGHTS, CDR2 YDEGEE, per germline. The CDR3 is 13 residues long.

CDR3 bases: TGTGCCAGCTCACCACCGGCGGGCCCGGACGGGGAGCTGTTTTTT. Translating gives CASSPPAGPDGELFF. The V and J genes are TRBV18 and TRBJ2-2, with a tentative D call TRBD2 (5 bases). Germline assignment: CDR1 KGHSH and CDR2 LQKENI. The CDR3 spans 15 residues. V dropped 0 bases and J dropped 7 bases, with 12 bases sitting between them. The full variable domain, rest sourced from reference TRBV18 and TRBJ2-2, is NAGVMQNPRHLVRRRGQEARLRCSPMKGHSHVYWYRQLPEEGLKFMVYLQKENIIDESGMPKERFSAEFPKEGPSILRIQQVVRGDSAAYFCASSPPAGPDGELFFGEGSRLTVL.

The chain is built from TRBV19 and TRBJ2-3; a possible D gene is TRBD2 (5 bases). The CDR3 is made up of 14 amino acids. Germline V CDR1 and CDR2: LNHDA, SQIVND (reference sequence). Trimming removed 6 bases from V and 2 bases from J, with 12 bases in between. As DNA, the CDR3 is TGTGCCAGTAGGAGGGCCCAGTCCACAGATACGCAGTATTTT. Translation: CASRRAQSTDTQYF. The variable domain in full, with the rest retrieved from reference TRBV19 and TRBJ2-3, is DGGITQSPKYLFRKEGQNVTLSCEQNLNHDAMYWYRQDPGQGLRLIYYSQIVNDFQKGDIAEGYSVSREKKESFPLTVTSAQKNPTAFYLCASRRAQSTDTQYFGPGTRLTVL.

The rearrangement uses TRBV10-2 and TRBJ2-5; 10 bases match TRBD1. J was trimmed by 1 base and V by 9 bases; bases with no gene match: 8. Germline V lookup: CDR1 WSHSY, CDR2 SAAADI. The CDR3 covers 15 residues. As DNA, the CDR3 is TGCGCCAGTTTCCGGGACAGGGGAACCCAAGAGACCCAGTACTTC. This sequence encodes CASFRDRGTQETQYF.

This clone was detected once. The CDR3 DNA reads as TGTGCCAGCAGCCCTGCGCGTTGGGCTGCTAATGAAAAACTGTTTTTT. It yields the protein CASSPARWAANEKLFF. The chain links TRBV7-8 to TRBJ1-4, with no clear D. The V gene's germline CDR1 is SGHVS and CDR2 FQNEAQ. The CDR3 has 16 amino acids. Trimming removed 5 bases from V and 3 bases from J, with 16 bases in between. Looking up the rest from reference TRBV7-8 and TRBJ1-4 gives the full variable domain: GAGVSQSPRYKVAKRGQDVALRCDPISGHVSLFWYQQALGQGPEFLTYFQNEAQLDKSGLPSDRFFAERPEGSVSTLKIQRTQQEDSAVYLCASSPARWAANEKLFFGSGTQLSVL.

The V call is TRBV7-3, the J call TRBJ2-1; D gene ambiguous. Trimming removed 10 bases at V and 2 bases at J, with 12 bases between. CDR3 length: 13 amino acids. Germline V gives CDR1 SGHTA, CDR2 FQGTGA. The CDR3 region is CATSLLPYNEQFF. In DNA, the CDR3 is TGTGCCACGAGCCTTCTACCCTACAATGAGCAGTTCTTC.

The chain is built from TRBV5-3 and TRBJ2-7; TRBD2 agrees at 11 bases. TRBV5-3 is labeled an ORF, and its function is uncertain. Germline trimming cut 7 bases from V and 1 base from J; bases unmatched to any gene: 16. The length of the CDR3 is 18 residues. The CDR3 region has the DNA TGTGCCAGATCACCGGGACTAGCGGTTCCGTGGGTTTCCTACGAGCAGTACTTC. This codes for CARSPGLAVPWVSYEQYF.

The chain uses TRBV6-5 and TRBJ2-1; 9 bases agree with TRBD2. The germline CDR1 and CDR2 sequences are MNHEY and SVGAGI. The J segment lost 2 bases and the V segment lost 6 bases, leaving 5 bases of the junction unmatched. The CDR3 contains 15 residues. The DNA of the CDR3 is TGTGCCAGCAGCTATAGCGGGAGAGCCTACAATGAGCAGTTCTTC. It encodes CASSYSGRAYNEQFF.

This chain connects TRBV2 to TRBJ1-1; D gene ambiguous. Per the germline V gene, CDR1 is SNHLY and CDR2 is FYNNEI. The V end was cut by 1 base, the J end by 8 bases, with 8 bases between. The CDR3 is 12 residues long. The CDR3 DNA follows: TGTGCCAGCAGTGAAGAGCTGCGGGAAGCTTTCTTT. Translating it yields CASSEELREAFF.

The J gene is TRBJ2-7, the V gene TRBV5-1; TRBD1 or TRBD2 may be the D gene (6 bases each). CDR3 length equals 15 residues. With 5 bases removed from V and 5 bases from J, the gap between germline ends came to 20 bases. The V gene's germline CDR1 is SGHRS and CDR2 YFSETQ. The CDR3 DNA sequence: TGCGCCAGCAGTCAGGAGGGGGGACGGCGCGACGAGCAGTACTTC. Amino acids: CASSQEGGRRDEQYF.

This chain links TRBV9 with TRBJ1-1; 7 bases fit TRBD1. CDR1 SGDLS and CDR2 YYNGEE come from the germline V gene. This CDR3 contains 16 residues. The J segment lost 3 bases and the V segment lost 3 bases, leaving 11 bases of the junction unmatched. CDR3 amino acids: CASSDRQGVLDTEAFF. CDR3 DNA: TGTGCCAGCAGCGATCGACAGGGCGTGTTGGACACTGAAGCTTTCTTT.

The rearrangement uses TRBV11-2 and TRBJ2-3, with D hard to call. The length of the CDR3 is 14 residues. Per the germline V gene, CDR1 is SGHAT and CDR2 is FQNNGV. Trimming took off 8 bases at V and 1 base at J, with 13 bases between the two ends. The CDR3 DNA is TGTGCCAGCGAGCGACCGGAACGCACAGATACGCAGTATTTT. Translation: CASERPERTDTQYF.

The chain carries TRBV29-1 and TRBJ1-2, with a possible D match to TRBD1 (5 bases). CDR3 length: 10 residues. The germline V and J ends were trimmed by 7 bases and 5 bases, with 8 bases remaining between them. Germline CDR1 SQVTM, CDR2 ANQGSEA. The CDR3 spells CSGGEYGYTF. Here the CDR3 DNA reads TGCAGCGGAGGGGAGTATGGCTACACCTTC. Variable domain in full (rest from reference TRBV29-1 and TRBJ1-2): SAVISQKPSRDICQRGTSLTIQCQVDSQVTMMFWYRQQPGQSLTLIATANQGSEATYESGFVIDKFPISRPNLTFSTLTVSNMSPEDSSIYLCSGGEYGYTFGSGTRLTVV.

The chain joins TRBV11-2 to TRBJ1-1; D is unclear. Germline V gives CDR1 SGHAT, CDR2 FQNNGV. CDR3 size: 13 residues. The V gene lost 7 bases and the J gene lost 0 bases, with 9 bases spanning the gap. The CDR3 region is CASTPGVNTEAFF. CDR3 coding DNA: TGTGCCAGCACCCCTGGGGTGAACACTGAAGCTTTCTTT. The variable domain in full, with the rest retrieved from reference TRBV11-2 and TRBJ1-1, is EAGVAQSPRYKIIEKRQSVAFWCNPISGHATLYWYQQILGQGPKLLIQFQNNGVVDDSQLPKDRFSAERLKGVDSTLKIQPAKLEDSAVYLCASTPGVNTEAFFGQGTRLTVV.

The chain recombines TRBV28 with TRBJ2-1, with TRBD2 matching 13 bases. V was pared by 6 bases and J by 4 bases, with 3 bases of the junction left unmatched. Per the germline V gene, CDR1 is MDHEN and CDR2 is SYDVKM. CDR3 length: 15 amino acids. The CDR3 sequence is CASSPGLAGYNEQFF. The CDR3 nucleotides read TGTGCCAGCAGCCCGGGACTAGCGGGGTACAATGAGCAGTTCTTC.

The chain employs TRBV20-1 and TRBJ1-5, with no clear D. V was trimmed by 0 bases and J by 11 bases, leaving 8 bases between them. The CDR3 is 11 amino acids. CDR1 is DFQATT and CDR2 is SNEGSKA in the germline V gene (reference sequence). The CDR3 here is CSARDNGAQHF. As DNA, the CDR3 is TGCAGTGCTAGAGATAACGGAGCCCAGCATTTT.

The rearrangement joins TRBV5-8 to TRBJ1-1; D unresolved. The CDR3 is 14 residues long. Germline V gene data show CDR1 as SGHTS and CDR2 as YDEGEE. V lost 0 bases and J lost 4, with 10 bases in between. CDR3 sequence (DNA): TGTGCCAGCAGCTTGGCAGGTACCCTCACTGAAGCTTTCTTT. Translation: CASSLAGTLTEAFF.